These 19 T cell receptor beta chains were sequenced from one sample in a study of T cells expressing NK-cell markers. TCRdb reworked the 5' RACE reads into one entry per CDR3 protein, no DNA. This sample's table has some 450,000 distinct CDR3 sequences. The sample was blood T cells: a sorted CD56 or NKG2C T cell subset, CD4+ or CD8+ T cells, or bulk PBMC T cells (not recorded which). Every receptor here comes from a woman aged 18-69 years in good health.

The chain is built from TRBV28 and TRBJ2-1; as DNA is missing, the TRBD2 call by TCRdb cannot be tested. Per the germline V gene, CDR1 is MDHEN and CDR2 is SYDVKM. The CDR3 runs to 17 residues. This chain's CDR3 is CASSSVTSGRAESPQFF.

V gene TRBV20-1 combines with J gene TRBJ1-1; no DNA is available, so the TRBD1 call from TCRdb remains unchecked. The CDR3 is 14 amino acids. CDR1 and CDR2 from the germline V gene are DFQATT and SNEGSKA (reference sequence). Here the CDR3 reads CSARDDRGATEAFF.

This CDR3 reads CASSLLRGNEQFF. This chain links TRBV11-1 with TRBJ2-1; TCRdb's D call, TRBD1, is unchecked because there is no DNA. The germline CDR1 and CDR2 sequences are SGHAT and FQDESV (reference sequence). There are 13 residues in the CDR3.

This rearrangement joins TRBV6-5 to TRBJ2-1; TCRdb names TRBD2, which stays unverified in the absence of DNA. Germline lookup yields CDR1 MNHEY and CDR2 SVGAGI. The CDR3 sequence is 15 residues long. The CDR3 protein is CASSYSAGTNNEQFF.

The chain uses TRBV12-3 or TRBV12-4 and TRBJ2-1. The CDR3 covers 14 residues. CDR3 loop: CASSLVGSYNEQFF.

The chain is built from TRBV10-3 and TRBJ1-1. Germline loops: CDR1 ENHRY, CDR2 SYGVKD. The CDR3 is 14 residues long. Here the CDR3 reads CAISEGVMNTEAFF.

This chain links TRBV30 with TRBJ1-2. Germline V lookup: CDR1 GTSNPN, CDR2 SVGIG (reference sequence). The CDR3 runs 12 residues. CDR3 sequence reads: CAWTTANYGYTF.

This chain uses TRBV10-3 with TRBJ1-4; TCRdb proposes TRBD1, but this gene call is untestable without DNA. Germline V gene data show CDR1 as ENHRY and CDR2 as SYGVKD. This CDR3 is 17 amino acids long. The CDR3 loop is CATHATAPGRNNEKLFF.

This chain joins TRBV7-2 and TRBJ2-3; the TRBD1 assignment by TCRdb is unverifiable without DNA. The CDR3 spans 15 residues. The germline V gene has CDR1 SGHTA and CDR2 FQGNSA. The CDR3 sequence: CASSSGQSSTDTQYF.

This CDR3 reads CASSLWEGETQYF. The V gene is TRBV5-4, the J gene TRBJ2-5; TCRdb calls TRBD2, which cannot be checked without DNA. There are 13 residues in the CDR3. CDR1 is SGHNT, CDR2 YYREEE, per germline (reference sequence).

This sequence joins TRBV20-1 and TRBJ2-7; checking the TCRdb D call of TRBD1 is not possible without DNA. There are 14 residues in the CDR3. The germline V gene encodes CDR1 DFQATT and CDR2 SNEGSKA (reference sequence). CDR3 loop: CTASTGGATYEQYF.

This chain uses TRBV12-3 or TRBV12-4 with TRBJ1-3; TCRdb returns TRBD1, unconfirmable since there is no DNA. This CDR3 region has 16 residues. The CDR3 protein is CASSRNRGGPGNTIYF.

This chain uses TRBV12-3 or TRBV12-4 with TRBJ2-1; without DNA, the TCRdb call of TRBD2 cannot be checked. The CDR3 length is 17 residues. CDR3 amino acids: CASSLRSGLATSNEQFF.

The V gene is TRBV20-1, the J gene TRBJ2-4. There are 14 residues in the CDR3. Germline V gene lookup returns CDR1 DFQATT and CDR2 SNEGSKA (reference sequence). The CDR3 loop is CSAGINLAKNIQYF.

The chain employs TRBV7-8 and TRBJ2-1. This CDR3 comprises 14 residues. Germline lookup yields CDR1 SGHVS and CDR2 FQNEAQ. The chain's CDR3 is CASSPGGFYNEQFF.

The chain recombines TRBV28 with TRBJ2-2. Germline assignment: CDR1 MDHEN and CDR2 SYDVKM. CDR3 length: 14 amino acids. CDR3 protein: CASSFVALTGELFF.

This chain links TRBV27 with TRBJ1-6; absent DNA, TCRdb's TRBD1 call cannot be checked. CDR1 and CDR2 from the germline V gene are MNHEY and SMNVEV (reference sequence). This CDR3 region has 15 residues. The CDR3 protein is CASSFWGRDYSPLHF.

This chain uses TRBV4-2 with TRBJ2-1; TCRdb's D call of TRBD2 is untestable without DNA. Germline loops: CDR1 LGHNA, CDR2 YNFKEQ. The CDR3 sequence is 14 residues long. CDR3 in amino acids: CASSQVIAGDEQFF.

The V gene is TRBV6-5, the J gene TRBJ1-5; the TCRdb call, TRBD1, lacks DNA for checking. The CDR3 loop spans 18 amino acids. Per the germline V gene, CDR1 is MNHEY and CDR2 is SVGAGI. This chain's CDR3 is CASSYSGQGGGGNQPQHF.